These 12 T cell receptor beta chains were all obtained from the same sample, sequenced in a study of T cell responses to AZD1222 COVID-19 vaccine. Produced via immunoSEQ multiplex PCR; TCRdb's table is partial and in-frame only. The sample includes 150,000 to 200,000 clones, around 94% of them seen just once. The sequences come from peripheral blood, collected 28 days after the second AZD1222 dose. The origin of the receptors is an adult who received the AZD1222 COVID-19 vaccine.

The chain employs TRBV29-1 and TRBJ1-1, with D maybe TRBD1 (6 bases). Per germline, CDR1 SQVTM and CDR2 ANQGSEA. V was trimmed by 4 bases and J by 5 bases, leaving 11 bases between them. CDR3 length: 12 amino acids. CDR3 coding DNA: TGCAGCGTTGGGCAGCAGGGGACTGAAGCTTTCTTT. It yields the protein CSVGQQGTEAFF.

The gene calls are TRBV10-1 and TRBJ2-1, with 12 bases that match TRBD1. Germline CDR1 is WNHNN and CDR2 is SYGVQD (reference sequence). CDR3 length equals 15 residues. J gave up 11 bases and V 2 bases, and 7 bases lay outside the gene matches. The CDR3 loop is CASSEGTGGPYQQFF. The CDR3 bases are TGCGCCAGCAGTGAGGGGACAGGGGGCCCTTACCAGCAGTTCTTC.

The chain employs TRBV7-9 and TRBJ1-6; D uncertain. The germline V and J ends were trimmed by 1 base and 6 bases, with 7 bases remaining between them. The CDR3 is 14 amino acids. Germline-derived CDR1 and CDR2 are SEHNR and FQNEAQ (reference sequence). The CDR3 DNA reads as TGTGCCAGCAGCTTAGGTAGTTCTAATTCACCCCTCCACTTT. It codes for CASSLGSSNSPLHF.

The chain combines TRBV7-9 with TRBJ2-1; weak D call: TRBD1 (6 bases). V gave up 7 bases and J gave up 4 bases, with 11 bases separating them. Per germline, CDR1 SEHNR and CDR2 FQNEAQ (reference sequence). CDR3 length: 13 residues. The CDR3 coding sequence is TGTGCCAGCACCGTAGACAGGTACAATGAGCAGTTCTTC. Its protein product is CASTVDRYNEQFF.

As to this clone: Additional DNA sequences in this sample encode the identical CDR3. This chain connects TRBV19 to TRBJ1-6; D unclear. Germline V gives CDR1 LNHDA, CDR2 SQIVND (reference sequence). The CDR3 is made up of 14 amino acids. Trimming took off 5 bases at V and 0 bases at J, with 5 bases between the two ends. The DNA for the CDR3 is TGTGCCAGTAGTCGTAGCTCCTATAATTCACCCCTCCACTTT. It codes for CASSRSSYNSPLHF.

The V and J genes are TRBV19 and TRBJ1-2, with 10 bases aligning to TRBD1. The V gene's germline CDR1 is LNHDA and CDR2 SQIVND (reference sequence). This CDR3 has 16 amino acids. Losses at the gene ends were 11 bases for V and 4 bases for J; bases not matched to a gene: 16. CDR3 sequence: CASSRDRGRSIYGYTF. In nucleotides, the CDR3 is TGTGCCTCAAGCCGGGACAGGGGACGTAGTATCTATGGCTACACCTTC.

For the CDR3, the DNA is TGTGCCAGCAGTGAGGGACAGGGACACACAGATACGCAGTATTTT. Translation gives CASSEGQGHTDTQYF. The V and J genes are TRBV6-1 and TRBJ2-3, with TRBD1 matching over 9 bases. The J segment lost 2 bases and the V segment lost 3 bases, leaving 3 bases of the junction unmatched. The CDR3 extends over 15 amino acids. CDR1 is MNHNS, CDR2 SASEGT, per germline.

CDR3 in amino acids: CASSPPAGLNTEAFF. CDR3 nucleotide sequence: TGTGCCAGCTCACCACCAGCAGGGTTGAACACTGAAGCTTTCTTT. V gene TRBV18 combines with J gene TRBJ1-1; TRBD1 is a possible D gene (5 bases). Germline CDR1 and CDR2: KGHSH and LQKENI. The CDR3 has 15 amino acids. V was trimmed by 0 bases and J by 0 bases, leaving 8 bases between them.

Turning to this clone: One junction end disagrees with the germline gene, perhaps due to a read error. This rearrangement joins TRBV6-4 to TRBJ2-7; D gene ambiguous. Germline assignment: CDR1 MRHNA and CDR2 SNTAGT. The CDR3 sequence is 12 residues long. CDR3 amino acids: CASSEGNDPTFF. The CDR3 region has the DNA TGTGCCAGCAGTGAGGGGAATGACCCGACTTTCTTC.

The gene calls are TRBV5-4 and TRBJ2-7; either TRBD1 or TRBD2 may fit D (5 bases each). Between the trimmed V and J ends, which lost 7 bases and 0 bases, there was a span of 26 bases. CDR3 length equals 18 residues. The germline V gene has CDR1 SGHNT and CDR2 YYREEE (reference sequence). The CDR3 DNA reads TGTGCCAGCTCCCCAGGGTCGGGGCCCGGCGGTAGCTCCTACGAGCAGTACTTC. It encodes CASSPGSGPGGSSYEQYF.

The V and J genes are TRBV4-1 and TRBJ1-6; 7 bases are a match to TRBD1. The V gene's germline CDR1 is MGHRA and CDR2 YSYEKL. This CDR3 has 13 residues. With V trimmed by 4 bases and J by 10 bases, 4 bases remained unmatched. CDR3: CASSLGQASPLHF. CDR3 nucleotide sequence: TGCGCCAGCAGCCTCGGACAGGCGTCACCCCTCCACTTT.

This chain links TRBV5-6 with TRBJ1-2; 7 nucleotides agree with TRBD1. The germline CDR1 and CDR2 sequences are SGHDT and YYEEEE. The CDR3 is made up of 16 amino acids. V was pared by 0 bases and J by 8 bases, with 13 bases of the junction left unmatched. CDR3 residues: CASSLVGFRGPKGYTF. The CDR3 DNA sequence: TGTGCCAGCAGCTTGGTTGGTTTTAGGGGGCCCAAAGGCTACACCTTC.